The 20 T cell receptor beta chains presented below share a single source sample, sequenced in a study of T cell responses to AZD1222 COVID-19 vaccine. Sequencing used immunoSEQ multiplex PCR; TCRdb keeps in-frame clones, though not all of them. The sample lists 110,000 or so clones; about 90% were seen once. The source material was peripheral blood, sampled 28 days after the second AZD1222 dose. The receptors were gathered from an adult who received the AZD1222 COVID-19 vaccine.

The gene calls are TRBV11-2 and TRBJ1-2, with TRBD1 identical over 10 bases. J gave up 6 bases and V 5 bases, and 15 bases lay outside the gene matches. The CDR3 loop spans 17 amino acids. Looked up from germline, CDR1 is SGHAT and CDR2 is FQNNGV. This CDR3 reads CASSTRPTDRGIDGYTF. As DNA, the CDR3 is TGTGCCAGCAGCACAAGACCAACGGACAGGGGGATCGATGGCTACACCTTC.

The rearrangement joins TRBV29-1 to TRBJ2-6; D is undetermined. V gave up 6 bases and J gave up 0 bases, with 6 bases separating them. This CDR3 spans 13 amino acids. Germline CDR1 SQVTM, CDR2 ANQGSEA. The CDR3 reads CSVARSGANVLTF. The CDR3 coding sequence is TGCAGCGTGGCCCGCTCTGGGGCCAACGTCCTGACTTTC.

The rearrangement links TRBV27 to TRBJ1-4; D uncertain. From germline, CDR1 is MNHEY and CDR2 SMNVEV (reference sequence). Trimming left V 4 bases short and J 8 bases short, with 11 bases between. CDR3 length: 13 amino acids. In DNA, the CDR3 is TGTGCCAGCAGTTCGGACCTGGGAGAAAAACTGTTTTTT. Encoded protein: CASSSDLGEKLFF.

The rearrangement links TRBV7-3 to TRBJ2-2; 11 bases fit TRBD2. Unmatched junction bases numbered 4, after V lost 3 bases and J lost 4 bases. Germline CDR1 reads SGHTA; CDR2 reads FQGTGA. CDR3 length: 16 amino acids. The CDR3 reads CASSFFSGRATGELFF. CDR3 in DNA: TGTGCCAGCAGCTTTTTTAGCGGGAGGGCCACCGGGGAGCTGTTTTTT. Full variable domain (rest looked up from reference TRBV7-3 and TRBJ2-2): GAGVSQTPSNKVTEKGKYVELRCDPISGHTALYWYRQSLGQGPEFLIYFQGTGAADDSGLPNDRFFAVRPEGSVSTLKIQRTERGDSAVYLCASSFFSGRATGELFFGEGSRLTVL.

This clone has only one observation. The genes are TRBV12-2 and TRBJ2-7; the table's D call of TRBD2 was not tested on the DNA. TRBV12-2 counts as a pseudogene. The CDR3 has 19 residues. The DNA for the CDR3 is TGTGCAAGTCGCTTCGAGCACCCCGCTAGCGGGATCTCCTTTTTCGAGCAGTACTTC. Its protein product is CASRFEHPASGISFFEQYF.

The chain couples TRBV29-1 to TRBJ1-1; D is ambiguous. The CDR3 has 13 amino acids. V gave up 3 bases and J gave up 0 bases, with 8 bases separating them. CDR1 and CDR2 (germline): SQVTM, ANQGSEA. Written as DNA, the CDR3 is TGCAGCGTTGAGGAGACCGTGAACACTGAAGCTTTCTTT. Protein: CSVEETVNTEAFF.

The chain couples TRBV30 to TRBJ2-7; TRBD1 matches 7 bases. The CDR3 is 13 residues long. V trimming: 3 bases; J trimming: 2 bases; junction bases outside the gene matches: 4. The V gene's germline CDR1 is GTSNPN and CDR2 SVGIG (reference sequence). For the CDR3, the DNA is TGTGCCTGGAGACCCACAGGGGCCTACGAGCAGTACTTC. It yields the protein CAWRPTGAYEQYF.

V gene TRBV29-1 combines with J gene TRBJ2-3; D gene uncertain. Germline V gene data show CDR1 as SQVTM and CDR2 as ANQGSEA. CDR3 length equals 13 residues. The V end lost 2 bases, the J end lost 13 bases, and 19 bases lay between the germline ends. The CDR3 sequence is CSVEPVRTAMEYF. In DNA form, the CDR3 reads TGCAGCGTTGAACCGGTTAGGACCGCCATGGAGTATTTT.

This clone has a handful of counts. The chain employs TRBV13 and TRBJ2-7, with 7 bases aligning to TRBD1. The germline gives CDR1 PRHDT, CDR2 FYEKMQ (reference sequence). There are 14 residues in the CDR3. V shed 4 bases, J shed 4 bases, and the junction held 7 bases outside the gene matches. The chain's CDR3 is CASSSGTAGYEQYF. The DNA for the CDR3 is TGTGCCAGCAGCTCCGGGACAGCCGGATACGAGCAGTACTTC. Drawing the rest from reference TRBV13 and TRBJ2-7, the complete variable domain is AAGVIQSPRHLIKEKRETATLKCYPIPRHDTVYWYQQGPGQDPQFLISFYEKMQSDKGSIPDRFSAQQFSDYHSELNMSSLELGDSALYFCASSSGTAGYEQYFGPGTRLTVT.

This clone showed up just once. This chain connects TRBV5-1 to TRBJ2-7; perhaps TRBD2 as D (5 bases). From germline, CDR1 is SGHRS and CDR2 YFSETQ. The ends were cut back, 0 bases at V and 2 bases at J, with 15 bases in the middle. CDR3 length: 16 amino acids. This CDR3 reads CASSLVAASGTYEQYF. CDR3 sequence (DNA): TGCGCCAGCAGCTTGGTCGCGGCCAGCGGTACCTACGAGCAGTACTTC.

On this clone itself: Mismatch with germline at one junction end may stem from a read error. The V call is TRBV4-1, the J call TRBJ2-1; the D is unclear. The germline V gene encodes CDR1 MGHRA and CDR2 YSYEKL. There are 17 residues in the CDR3. CDR3 amino acids: CASSQVILGGSHNEQFF. The CDR3 DNA is TGCGCCAGCAGCCAAGTCATTCTCGGTGGCTCCCACAATGAGCAGTTCTTC.

The J gene is TRBJ2-7, the V gene TRBV27; 12 positions agree with TRBD2. Germline CDR1 MNHEY, CDR2 SMNVEV (reference sequence). V shed 4 bases and J 3 bases; nucleotides not matched to a gene: 7. The CDR3 is 16 amino acids. The CDR3 protein is CASSSAKLAGGYEQYF. CDR3 nucleotide sequence: TGTGCCAGCAGTTCCGCCAAACTAGCGGGAGGCTACGAGCAGTACTTC.

The chain links TRBV10-3 to TRBJ1-2, with D perhaps matching TRBD1 (6 bases). The CDR3 loop spans 15 amino acids. Trimming cost V 4 bases and J 8 bases, with 20 bases left between them. CDR1 ENHRY and CDR2 SYGVKD come from the germline V gene. Written as DNA, the CDR3 is TGTGCCATCAGTGCTGGGCCAGGGGAAGTGAGAGGCTACACCTTC. This sequence encodes CAISAGPGEVRGYTF.

CDR3 loop: CASSEGQGDGYTF. The CDR3 nucleotides are TGTGCCAGCAGCGAGGGACAGGGTGATGGCTACACCTTC. The chain carries TRBV12-3 or TRBV12-4 and TRBJ1-2; 9 bases are shared with TRBD1. The CDR3 length is 13 residues. Trimming removed 6 bases from V and 6 bases from J; junction bases left unmatched: 5.

V and J are TRBV3-1 (or the pseudogene TRBV3-2) and TRBJ2-7; 9 bases match TRBD1. V shed 3 bases and J 3 bases; nucleotides not matched to a gene: 6. CDR3 size: 15 residues. From germline, CDR1 is LGHDT and CDR2 YNNKEL (reference sequence). Written as DNA, the CDR3 is TGTGCCAGCAGCCAGGCGGGACAGGGAGACTACGAGCAGTACTTC. Residues: CASSQAGQGDYEQYF.

The chain joins TRBV5-1 to TRBJ1-1; 7 bases are shared with TRBD1. CDR3 length: 16 amino acids. Trimming took 4 bases from V and 1 from J; bases not matched to a gene: 10. Germline V gives CDR1 SGHRS, CDR2 YFSETQ. The CDR3 nucleotides are TGCGCCAGCAGCCAACAGGGGCCCGGGGGGAACACTGAAGCTTTCTTT. Its protein is CASSQQGPGGNTEAFF.

This clone was observed a single time. This chain uses TRBV6-2 or TRBV6-3 with TRBJ2-3; TRBD2 agrees at 11 bases. V lost 6 bases, J lost 14 bases, and 22 bases stayed unmatched. The CDR3 runs to 17 residues. The germline V gene encodes CDR1 MNHEY and CDR2 SVGEGT. Here the CDR3 reads CASSPAGGSGGAANPYF. The DNA for the CDR3 is TGTGCCAGCAGCCCTGCCGGTGGTAGCGGGGGGGCAGCCAATCCGTATTTT.

The V gene is TRBV19, the J gene TRBJ1-2, with 9 bases lining up with TRBD1. CDR3 size: 14 residues. CDR1 is LNHDA, CDR2 SQIVND, per germline (reference sequence). V was pared by 5 bases and J by 5 bases, with 6 bases of the junction left unmatched. CDR3 in DNA: TGTGCCAGTAGTCGAACGACAGGGGGATATGGCTACACCTTC. This translates into CASSRTTGGYGYTF. The full variable domain, rest sourced from reference TRBV19 and TRBJ1-2, is DGGITQSPKYLFRKEGQNVTLSCEQNLNHDAMYWYRQDPGQGLRLIYYSQIVNDFQKGDIAEGYSVSREKKESFPLTVTSAQKNPTAFYLCASSRTTGGYGYTFGSGTRLTVV.

CDR3 sequence (DNA): TGTGCCAGCAGTTTACTGATTAATCAGCCCCAGCATTTT. It yields the protein CASSLLINQPQHF. The V and J genes are TRBV12-3 or TRBV12-4 and TRBJ1-5; D not certain. The CDR3 length is 13 residues. V lost 2 bases and J 4 bases, leaving 6 bases between the germline ends.

The chain combines TRBV2 with TRBJ1-5; the match to TRBD1 covers 8 bases. The CDR3 length is 13 residues. The germline V gene encodes CDR1 SNHLY and CDR2 FYNNEI. Trimming at V came to 8 bases and at J to 4 bases, leaving 4 bases not matched to a gene. The CDR3 loop is CASGGTGNQPQHF. The CDR3, as DNA: TGTGCCAGCGGCGGGACAGGTAATCAGCCCCAGCATTTT. The full variable domain, with the rest looked up from reference TRBV2 and TRBJ1-5, is EPEVTQTPSHQVTQMGQEVILRCVPISNHLYFYWYRQILGQKVEFLVSFYNNEISEKSEIFDDQFSVERPDGSNFTLKIRSTKLEDSAMYFCASGGTGNQPQHFGDGTRLSIL.